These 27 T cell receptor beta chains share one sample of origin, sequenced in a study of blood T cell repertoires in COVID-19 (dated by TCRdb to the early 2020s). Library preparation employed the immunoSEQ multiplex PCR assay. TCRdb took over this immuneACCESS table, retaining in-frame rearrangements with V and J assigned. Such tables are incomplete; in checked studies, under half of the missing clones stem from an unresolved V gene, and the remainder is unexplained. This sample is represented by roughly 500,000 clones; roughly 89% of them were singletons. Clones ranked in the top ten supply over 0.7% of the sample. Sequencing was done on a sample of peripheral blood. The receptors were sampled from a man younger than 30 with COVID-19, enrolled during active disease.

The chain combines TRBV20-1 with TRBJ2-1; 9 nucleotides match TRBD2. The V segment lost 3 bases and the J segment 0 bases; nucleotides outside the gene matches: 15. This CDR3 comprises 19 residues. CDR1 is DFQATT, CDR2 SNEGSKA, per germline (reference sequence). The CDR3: CSASGGYLAGGSSYNEQFF. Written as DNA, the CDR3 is TGCAGTGCTAGTGGGGGGTATTTGGCGGGAGGGAGCTCCTACAATGAGCAGTTCTTC.

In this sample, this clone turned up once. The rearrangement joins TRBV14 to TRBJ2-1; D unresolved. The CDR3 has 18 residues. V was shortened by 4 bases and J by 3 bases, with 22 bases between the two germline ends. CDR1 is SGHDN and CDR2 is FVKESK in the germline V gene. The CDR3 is CASSPRLSAAMHYNEQFF. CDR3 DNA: TGTGCCAGCAGCCCAAGACTCTCGGCGGCCATGCACTACAATGAGCAGTTCTTC.

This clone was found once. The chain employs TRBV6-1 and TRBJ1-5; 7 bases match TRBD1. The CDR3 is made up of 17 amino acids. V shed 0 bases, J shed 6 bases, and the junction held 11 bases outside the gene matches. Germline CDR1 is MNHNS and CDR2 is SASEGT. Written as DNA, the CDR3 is TGTGCCAGCAGTGAAGCGAAGGGTCACAGGGGTGGTCAGCCCCAGCATTTT. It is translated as CASSEAKGHRGGQPQHF.

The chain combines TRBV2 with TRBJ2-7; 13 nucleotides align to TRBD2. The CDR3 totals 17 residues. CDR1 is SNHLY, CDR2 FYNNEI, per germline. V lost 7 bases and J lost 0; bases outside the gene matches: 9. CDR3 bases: TGTGCCAGCAAAAATTTAAGGACTAGCGGGAGCTCCTACGAGCAGTACTTC. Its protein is CASKNLRTSGSSYEQYF.

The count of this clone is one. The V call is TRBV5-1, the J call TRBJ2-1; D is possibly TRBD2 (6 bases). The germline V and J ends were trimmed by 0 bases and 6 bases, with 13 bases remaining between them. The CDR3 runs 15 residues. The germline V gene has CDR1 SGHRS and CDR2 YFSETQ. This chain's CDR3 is CASSLEGTSLNEQFF. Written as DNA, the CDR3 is TGCGCCAGCAGCTTGGAGGGGACTTCCCTCAATGAGCAGTTCTTC.

The CDR3 region has the DNA TGTGCCAGCAGACCTACTAGCGGGAGTGTCACCGGGGAGCTGTTTTTT. Protein: CASRPTSGSVTGELFF. The genes are TRBV5-4 and TRBJ2-2; 11 nucleotides align to TRBD2. Germline lookup yields CDR1 SGHNT and CDR2 YYREEE (reference sequence). The CDR3 contains 16 residues. V dropped 5 bases and J dropped 4; count of bases not matched to a gene: 7.

The CDR3 sequence is CASSLSGRGSRDTEAFF. The DNA of the CDR3 is TGTGCCAGCAGTTTATCGGGTAGAGGCAGCCGGGACACTGAAGCTTTCTTT. The chain has TRBV27 and TRBJ1-1; D remains unclear. The germline CDR1 and CDR2 sequences are MNHEY and SMNVEV (reference sequence). The CDR3 spans 17 residues. Deletions cut 0 bases from V and 3 bases from J, with 17 bases between.

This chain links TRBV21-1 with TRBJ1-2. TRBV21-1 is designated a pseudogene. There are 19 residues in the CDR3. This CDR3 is CASSKEREGKSSGRYGYTF. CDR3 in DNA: TGTGCCAGCAGCAAAGAAAGGGAGGGGAAGAGTTCAGGCAGGTATGGCTACACCTTC.

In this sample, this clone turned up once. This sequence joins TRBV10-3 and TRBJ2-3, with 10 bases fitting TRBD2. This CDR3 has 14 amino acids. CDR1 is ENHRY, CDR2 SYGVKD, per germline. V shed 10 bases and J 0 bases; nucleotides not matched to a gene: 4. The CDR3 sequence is CATLAGGSTDTQYF. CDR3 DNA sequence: TGTGCCACCTTAGCGGGGGGCAGCACAGATACGCAGTATTTT.

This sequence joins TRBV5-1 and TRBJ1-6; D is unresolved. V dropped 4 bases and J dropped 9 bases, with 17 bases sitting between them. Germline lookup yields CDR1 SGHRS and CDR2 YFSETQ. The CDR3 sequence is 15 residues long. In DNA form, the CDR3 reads TGCGCCAGCAGCATAGACGACTCCCCCTCTTCACCCCTCCACTTT. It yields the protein CASSIDDSPSSPLHF.

The CDR3 here is CASGLAGTGTTDTQYF. The CDR3 coding sequence is TGTGCTAGTGGTTTGGCTGGGACAGGTACGACAGATACGCAGTATTTT. V gene TRBV12-5 combines with J gene TRBJ2-3, with 8 positions matching TRBD1. In germline, CDR1 is LGHNT, CDR2 FRNRAP. CDR3 length: 16 residues. V dropped 1 base and J dropped 3; count of bases not matched to a gene: 6.

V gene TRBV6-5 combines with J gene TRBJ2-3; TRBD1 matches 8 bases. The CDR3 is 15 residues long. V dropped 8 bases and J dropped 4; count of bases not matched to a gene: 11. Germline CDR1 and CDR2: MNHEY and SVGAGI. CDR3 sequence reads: CASSNSQGASDTQYF. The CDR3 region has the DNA TGTGCCAGCTCAAATTCGCAGGGGGCATCAGATACGCAGTATTTT.

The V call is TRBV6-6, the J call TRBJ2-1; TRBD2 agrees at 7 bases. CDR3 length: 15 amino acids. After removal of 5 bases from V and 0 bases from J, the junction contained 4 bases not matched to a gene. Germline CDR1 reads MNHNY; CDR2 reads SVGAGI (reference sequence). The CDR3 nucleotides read TGTGCCAGCAGTCCCGGGACTAACTCCTACAATGAGCAGTTCTTC. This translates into CASSPGTNSYNEQFF.

CDR3 in DNA: TGCAGTGTAAAACAAGAGACCCAGTACTTC. It is translated as CSVKQETQYF. The V gene is TRBV20-1, the J gene TRBJ2-5; D remains ambiguous. The CDR3 spans 10 residues. V dropped 7 bases and J dropped 2 bases, with 5 bases sitting between them. From germline, CDR1 is DFQATT and CDR2 SNEGSKA (reference sequence).

The chain's CDR3 is CASSLGSGEETQYF. The CDR3 DNA is TGCGCCAGCAGCTTAGGTAGCGGGGAAGAGACCCAGTACTTC. The chain couples TRBV5-1 to TRBJ2-5; 8 bases are a match to TRBD2. CDR1 is SGHRS and CDR2 is YFSETQ in the germline V gene. Trimming at V came to 2 bases and at J to 3 bases, leaving 3 bases not matched to a gene. This CDR3 comprises 14 residues. The full variable domain, in which reference TRBV5-1 and TRBJ2-5 provide the parts outside the CDR3, is KAGVTQTPRYLIKTRGQQVTLSCSPISGHRSVSWYQQTPGQGLQFLFEYFSETQRNKGNFPGRFSGRQFSNSRSEMNVSTLELGDSALYLCASSLGSGEETQYFGPGTRLLVL.

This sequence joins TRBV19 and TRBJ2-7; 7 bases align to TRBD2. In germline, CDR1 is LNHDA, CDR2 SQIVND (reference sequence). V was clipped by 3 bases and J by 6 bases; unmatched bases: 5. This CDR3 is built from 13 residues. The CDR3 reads CASSIRTRGEQYF. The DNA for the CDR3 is TGTGCCAGTAGTATCAGGACTAGGGGCGAGCAGTACTTC. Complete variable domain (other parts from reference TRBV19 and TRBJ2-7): DGGITQSPKYLFRKEGQNVTLSCEQNLNHDAMYWYRQDPGQGLRLIYYSQIVNDFQKGDIAEGYSVSREKKESFPLTVTSAQKNPTAFYLCASSIRTRGEQYFGPGTRLTVT.

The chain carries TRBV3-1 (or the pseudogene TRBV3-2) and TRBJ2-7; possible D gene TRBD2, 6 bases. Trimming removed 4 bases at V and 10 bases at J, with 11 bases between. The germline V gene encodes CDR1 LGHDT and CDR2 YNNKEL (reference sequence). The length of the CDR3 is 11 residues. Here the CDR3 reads CASSRGTAQYF. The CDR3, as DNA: TGTGCCAGCAGCCGCGGGACTGCACAGTACTTC.

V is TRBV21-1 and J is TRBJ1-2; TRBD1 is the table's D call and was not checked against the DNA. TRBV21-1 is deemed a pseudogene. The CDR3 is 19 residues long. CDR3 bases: TGTGCCAGCAGCTCAGTAGCCCGGGACAGGGGCCGTCGTAACTATGGCTACACCTTC. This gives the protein CASSSVARDRGRRNYGYTF.

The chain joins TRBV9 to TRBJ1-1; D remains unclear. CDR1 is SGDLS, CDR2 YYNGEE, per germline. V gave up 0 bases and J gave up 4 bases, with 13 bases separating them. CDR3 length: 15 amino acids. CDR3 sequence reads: CASSVAATEATEAFF. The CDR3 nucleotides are TGTGCCAGCAGCGTAGCAGCCACGGAGGCCACTGAAGCTTTCTTT. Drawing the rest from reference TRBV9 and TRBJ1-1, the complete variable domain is DSGVTQTPKHLITATGQRVTLRCSPRSGDLSVYWYQQSLDQGLQFLIQYYNGEERAKGNILERFSAQQFPDLHSELNLSSLELGDSALYFCASSVAATEATEAFFGQGTRLTVV.

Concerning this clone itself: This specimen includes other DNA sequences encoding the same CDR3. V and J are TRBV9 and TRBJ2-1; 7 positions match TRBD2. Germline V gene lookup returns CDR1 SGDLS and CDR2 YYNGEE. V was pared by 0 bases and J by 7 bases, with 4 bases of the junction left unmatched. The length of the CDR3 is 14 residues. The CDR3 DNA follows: TGTGCCAGCAGCGTAGCCCCGGGGGGTAATGAGCAGTTCTTC. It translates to CASSVAPGGNEQFF.

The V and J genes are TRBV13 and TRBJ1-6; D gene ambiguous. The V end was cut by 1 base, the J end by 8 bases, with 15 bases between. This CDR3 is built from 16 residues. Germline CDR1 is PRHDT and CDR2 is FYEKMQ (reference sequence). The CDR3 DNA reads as TGTGCCAGCAGCTTAGTTGGGCAATCCCCCCATTCACCCCTCCACTTT. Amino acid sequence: CASSLVGQSPHSPLHF.

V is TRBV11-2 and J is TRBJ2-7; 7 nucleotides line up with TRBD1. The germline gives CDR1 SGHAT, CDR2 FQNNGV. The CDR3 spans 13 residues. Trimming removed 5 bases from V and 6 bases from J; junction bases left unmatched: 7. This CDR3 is CASSRQGNSEQYF. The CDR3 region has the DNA TGTGCCAGCAGCCGACAGGGTAATAGCGAGCAGTACTTC.

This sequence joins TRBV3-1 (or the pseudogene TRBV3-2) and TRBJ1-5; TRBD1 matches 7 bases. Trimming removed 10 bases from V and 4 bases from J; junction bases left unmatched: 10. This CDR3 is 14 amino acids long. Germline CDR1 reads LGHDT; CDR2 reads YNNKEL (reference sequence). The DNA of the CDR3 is TGTGCCATTCTGGAACAGGGGAAGAATCAGCCCCAGCATTTT. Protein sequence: CAILEQGKNQPQHF.

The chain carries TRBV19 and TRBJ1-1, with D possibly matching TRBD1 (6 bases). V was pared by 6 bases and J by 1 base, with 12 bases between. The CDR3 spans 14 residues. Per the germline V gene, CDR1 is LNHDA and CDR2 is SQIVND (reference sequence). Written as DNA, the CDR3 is TGTGCCAGTAGACCAGGACAGTCGAACACTGAAGCTTTCTTT. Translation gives CASRPGQSNTEAFF.

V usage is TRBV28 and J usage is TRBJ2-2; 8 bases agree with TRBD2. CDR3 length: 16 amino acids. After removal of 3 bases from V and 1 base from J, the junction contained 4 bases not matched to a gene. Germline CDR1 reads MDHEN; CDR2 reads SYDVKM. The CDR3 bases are TGTGCCAGCAGTTTTGGCGGGAGGATGAACACCGGGGAGCTGTTTTTT. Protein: CASSFGGRMNTGELFF.

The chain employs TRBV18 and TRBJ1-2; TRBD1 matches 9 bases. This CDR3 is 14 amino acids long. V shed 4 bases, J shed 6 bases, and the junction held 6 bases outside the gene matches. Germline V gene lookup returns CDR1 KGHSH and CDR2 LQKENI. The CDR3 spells CASSQEQGADGYTF. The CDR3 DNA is TGTGCCAGCTCACAGGAACAGGGGGCGGATGGCTACACCTTC.

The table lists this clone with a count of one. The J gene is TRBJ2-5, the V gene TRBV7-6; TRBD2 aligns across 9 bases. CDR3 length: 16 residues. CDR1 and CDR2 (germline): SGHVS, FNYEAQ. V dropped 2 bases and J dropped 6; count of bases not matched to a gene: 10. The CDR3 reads CASSLSLAGASKTQYF. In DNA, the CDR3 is TGTGCCAGCAGCTTAAGCTTAGCGGGGGCCTCGAAGACCCAGTACTTC.